The 30 T cell receptor beta chains in this list originate from one sample, sequenced in a study of T cell changes during pregnancy in multiple sclerosis (dated by TCRdb to about 2019). Library method: the immunoSEQ multiplex PCR assay. This is the immuneACCESS table as TCRdb keeps it, with only in-frame sequences that have V and J called. A part of the clones is gone; compared with another copy, unresolved V genes explain less than half, and the rest is unexplained. For this sample the table gives 68,000 or so clones, of which roughly nine tenths were detected only once. The ten most abundant clones make up 0.65% to 1% of the sample. Material: peripheral blood, obtained in the second trimester of pregnancy. Receptors originate from a female donor with multiple sclerosis, enrolled in a pregnancy study.

About this clone itself: This CDR3 is also generated by other DNA sequences in the sample. The chain carries TRBV9 and TRBJ1-1, with 9 nucleotides matching TRBD1. CDR3 size: 15 residues. From germline, CDR1 is SGDLS and CDR2 YYNGEE. The J segment lost 0 bases and the V segment lost 4 bases, leaving 4 bases of the junction unmatched. CDR3 coding DNA: TGTGCCAGCAGCCCTCGGACAGGGGTGAACACTGAAGCTTTCTTT. It encodes CASSPRTGVNTEAFF.

The gene calls are TRBV19 and TRBJ1-2; D may be TRBD1 (6 bases). V dropped 6 bases and J dropped 1 base, with 15 bases sitting between them. The CDR3 totals 15 residues. Germline-derived CDR1 and CDR2 are LNHDA and SQIVND (reference sequence). The CDR3 loop is CASRLWTAVNYGYTF. In DNA, the CDR3 is TGTGCCAGTAGGCTCTGGACAGCGGTTAACTATGGCTACACCTTC.

The CDR3 sequence: CASRRGGQPQHF. In DNA, the CDR3 is TGTGCCAGCCGCAGGGGCGGTCAGCCCCAGCATTTT. The chain has TRBV7-9 and TRBJ1-5; tentatively, D is TRBD1 (6 bases). Germline CDR1 is SEHNR and CDR2 is FQNEAQ (reference sequence). The V gene lost 8 bases and the J gene lost 6 bases, with 11 bases spanning the gap. CDR3 size: 12 residues.

The J gene is TRBJ1-1, the V gene TRBV11-3, with D possibly being TRBD1 (5 bases). There are 14 residues in the CDR3. Per germline, CDR1 SGHNT and CDR2 YENEEA. Trimming pared 5 bases from V and 0 bases from J, leaving 10 bases between. CDR3 bases: TGTGCCAGCAGCGCCGACAGTATGAACACTGAAGCTTTCTTT. This codes for CASSADSMNTEAFF.

The rearrangement links TRBV18 to TRBJ1-5; D is unresolved. V dropped 2 bases and J dropped 2 bases, with 7 bases sitting between them. The CDR3 loop spans 14 amino acids. The germline V gene encodes CDR1 KGHSH and CDR2 LQKENI. CDR3 coding DNA: TGTGCCAGCTCACCATACGGAGGCAATCAGCCCCAGCATTTT. This gives the protein CASSPYGGNQPQHF. Variable domain in full (rest from reference TRBV18 and TRBJ1-5): NAGVMQNPRHLVRRRGQEARLRCSPMKGHSHVYWYRQLPEEGLKFMVYLQKENIIDESGMPKERFSAEFPKEGPSILRIQQVVRGDSAAYFCASSPYGGNQPQHFGDGTRLSIL.

The chain has TRBV4-3 and TRBJ2-2; TRBD1 is a possible D gene (5 bases). The V end was cut by 1 base, the J end by 2 bases, with 20 bases between. Germline assignment: CDR1 LGHNA and CDR2 YSLEER. CDR3 length equals 19 residues. CDR3 amino acids: CASSQGPATVDSNTGELFF. The CDR3 coding sequence is TGCGCCAGCAGCCAAGGCCCCGCGACAGTCGACTCCAACACCGGGGAGCTGTTTTTT.

The chain combines TRBV4-1 with TRBJ2-1; 12 nucleotides agree with TRBD2. Germline CDR1 MGHRA, CDR2 YSYEKL. V shed 0 bases and J 6 bases; nucleotides not matched to a gene: 12. The CDR3 is 19 amino acids. The CDR3 sequence is CASSQDGASGGAAGNEQFF. CDR3 coding DNA: TGCGCCAGCAGCCAAGATGGGGCTAGCGGGGGGGCCGCGGGCAATGAGCAGTTCTTC.

This clone is a singleton in its sample. V gene TRBV9 combines with J gene TRBJ1-2, with 9 bases fitting TRBD1. Germline V gene sequence: CDR1 SGDLS, CDR2 YYNGEE. With V trimmed by 0 bases and J by 6 bases, 9 bases remained unmatched. There are 16 residues in the CDR3. CDR3 region: CASSVGNRGQIDGYTF. DNA for the CDR3: TGTGCCAGCAGCGTAGGGAACAGGGGGCAAATCGATGGCTACACCTTC.

This chain links TRBV19 with TRBJ1-3; D gene unclear. The CDR3 contains 15 residues. Germline V lookup: CDR1 LNHDA, CDR2 SQIVND (reference sequence). V lost 4 bases, J lost 0 bases, and 10 bases lay in between. The CDR3 region has the DNA TGTGCCAGTAGTACTACGCGAGTCTCTGGAAACACCATATATTTT. Translation: CASSTTRVSGNTIYF.

The chain uses TRBV19 and TRBJ1-5, with 12 bases matching TRBD1. With 5 bases clipped from V and 1 base from J, the junction kept 3 bases outside the gene matches. Germline CDR1 reads LNHDA; CDR2 reads SQIVND (reference sequence). The CDR3 consists of 16 residues. CDR3 protein: CASSWDRGRSNQPQHF. DNA for the CDR3: TGTGCCAGTAGTTGGGACAGGGGGCGAAGCAATCAGCCCCAGCATTTT. Full variable domain (outside the CDR3, taken from reference TRBV19 and TRBJ1-5): DGGITQSPKYLFRKEGQNVTLSCEQNLNHDAMYWYRQDPGQGLRLIYYSQIVNDFQKGDIAEGYSVSREKKESFPLTVTSAQKNPTAFYLCASSWDRGRSNQPQHFGDGTRLSIL.

The V and J genes are TRBV7-3 and TRBJ2-5, with 7 bases fitting TRBD1. CDR1 is SGHTA, CDR2 FQGTGA, per germline. The CDR3 has 15 amino acids. The J segment lost 4 bases and the V segment lost 5 bases, leaving 10 bases of the junction unmatched. DNA for the CDR3: TGTGCCAGCAGCCTCTCGACAGGGACGGCAGAGACCCAGTACTTC. Its translation: CASSLSTGTAETQYF.

This clone was recorded a few times. The V gene is TRBV12-5, the J gene TRBJ2-7, with no clear D. Trimming removed 1 base from V and 2 bases from J, with 3 bases in between. The CDR3 is 12 residues long. Germline V lookup: CDR1 LGHNT, CDR2 FRNRAP. The CDR3 loop is CASGLDTYEQYF. The CDR3 DNA is TGTGCTAGTGGTTTGGATACCTACGAGCAGTACTTC.

This clone was seen a single time. The gene calls are TRBV7-2 and TRBJ2-2; 8 nucleotides match TRBD2. The germline gives CDR1 SGHTA, CDR2 FQGNSA. This CDR3 region has 16 residues. V was clipped by 2 bases and J by 2 bases; unmatched bases: 4. CDR3 in amino acids: CASSLTSGPNTGELFF. In nucleotides, the CDR3 is TGTGCCAGCAGCTTAACTAGCGGACCCAACACCGGGGAGCTGTTTTTT.

The CDR3 is CASSLALAGGIYEQYF. The CDR3 bases are TGTGCCAGCAGCTTAGCACTAGCGGGGGGAATCTACGAGCAGTACTTC. The rearrangement uses TRBV7-2 and TRBJ2-7, with TRBD2 matching over 12 bases. Looked up from germline, CDR1 is SGHTA and CDR2 is FQGNSA. V dropped 0 bases and J dropped 3; count of bases not matched to a gene: 3. The CDR3 covers 16 residues.

The chain has TRBV9 and TRBJ2-7; D gene ambiguous. This CDR3 contains 12 residues. Germline V gives CDR1 SGDLS, CDR2 YYNGEE. The ends were cut back, 0 bases at V and 3 bases at J, with 4 bases in the middle. The CDR3 region is CASSVDGYEQYF. The CDR3 bases are TGTGCCAGCAGCGTAGACGGCTACGAGCAGTACTTC.

The J gene is TRBJ2-1, the V gene TRBV6-5; D possibly corresponds to TRBD2 (7 bases). V was cut by 10 bases and J by 9 bases, with 16 bases left in between. Germline CDR1 MNHEY, CDR2 SVGAGI. The CDR3 length is 12 residues. The CDR3 region has the DNA TGTGCCACTTGGTCAGGGGAGGGTGAGCAGTTCTTC. Residues: CATWSGEGEQFF.

This clone was recorded once. CDR3 bases: TGTGCCAGCAGTTTCGGCAGGGATACGCAGTATTTT. Translated: CASSFGRDTQYF. The rearrangement joins TRBV6-6 to TRBJ2-3, with no clear D. The germline CDR1 and CDR2 sequences are MNHNY and SVGAGI (reference sequence). Trimming took 4 bases from V and 6 from J, leaving 8 bases between them. The CDR3 consists of 12 residues.

Only one count was recorded for this clone. V is TRBV11-3 and J is TRBJ1-3, with TRBD1 matching over 7 bases. The V segment lost 5 bases and the J segment 0 bases; nucleotides outside the gene matches: 4. The CDR3 extends over 15 amino acids. Per germline, CDR1 SGHNT and CDR2 YENEEA. The CDR3 sequence is CASSLGTDSGNTIYF. As DNA, the CDR3 is TGTGCCAGCAGCCTTGGGACAGACTCTGGAAACACCATATATTTT. Supplemented by reference TRBV11-3 and TRBJ1-3, the full variable domain reads EAGVVQSPRYKIIEKKQPVAFWCNPISGHNTLYWYLQNLGQGPELLIRYENEEAVDDSQLPKDRFSAERLKGVDSTLKIQPAELGDSAVYLCASSLGTDSGNTIYFGEGSWLTVV.

The chain is built from TRBV7-2 and TRBJ1-6; D is perhaps TRBD1 (6 bases). This CDR3 has 14 amino acids. Germline loops: CDR1 SGHTA, CDR2 FQGNSA. V lost 7 bases, J lost 7 bases, and 14 bases lay in between. CDR3 sequence (DNA): TGTGCCAGCACTCTCGGACAGCTCAATTCACCCCTCCACTTT. Its protein is CASTLGQLNSPLHF. Based on the CDR3 plus reference TRBV7-2 and TRBJ1-6, the full variable domain is GAGVSQSPSNKVTEKGKDVELRCDPISGHTALYWYRQSLGQGLEFLIYFQGNSAPDKSGLPSDRFSAERTGGSVSTLTIQRTQQEDSAVYLCASTLGQLNSPLHFGNGTRLTVT.

The chain uses TRBV7-9 and TRBJ2-2, with 11 nucleotides matching TRBD2. CDR3 length equals 16 residues. Trimming at V came to 2 bases and at J to 6 bases, leaving 5 bases not matched to a gene. Germline CDR1 is SEHNR and CDR2 is FQNEAQ (reference sequence). This CDR3 reads CASSLSSGGFAGELFF. As DNA, the CDR3 is TGTGCCAGCAGCTTATCTAGCGGGGGGTTCGCCGGGGAGCTGTTTTTT. The full variable domain, in which reference TRBV7-9 and TRBJ2-2 provide the parts outside the CDR3, is DTGVSQNPRHKITKRGQNVTFRCDPISEHNRLYWYRQTLGQGPEFLTYFQNEAQLEKSRLLSDRFSAERPKGSFSTLEIQRTEQGDSAMYLCASSLSSGGFAGELFFGEGSRLTVL.

This chain uses TRBV7-2 with TRBJ2-5; D perhaps matches TRBD1 (6 bases). Trimming pared 4 bases from V and 1 base from J, leaving 10 bases between. CDR3 length equals 14 residues. The germline V gene encodes CDR1 SGHTA and CDR2 FQGNSA. In DNA form, the CDR3 reads TGTGCCAGCAGCTCCAGGGGCGTCCAAGAGACCCAGTACTTC. This codes for CASSSRGVQETQYF.

The J gene is TRBJ1-1, the V gene TRBV7-9; possible D gene TRBD1, 5 bases. The CDR3 totals 14 residues. Trimming removed 1 base at V and 1 base at J, with 7 bases between. Germline V gene data show CDR1 as SEHNR and CDR2 as FQNEAQ (reference sequence). CDR3 nucleotides: TGTGCCAGCAGCTTAGGGGGCAGGAACACTGAAGCTTTCTTT. This codes for CASSLGGRNTEAFF.

The chain uses TRBV18 and TRBJ1-4, with D tentatively TRBD1 (5 bases). V was trimmed by 1 base and J by 6 bases, leaving 12 bases between them. Germline V gives CDR1 KGHSH, CDR2 LQKENI. CDR3 length: 15 amino acids. The CDR3 protein is CASSPQGRDDEKLFF. CDR3 sequence (DNA): TGTGCCAGCTCACCACAGGGGCGAGATGATGAAAAACTGTTTTTT.

The chain employs TRBV11-2 and TRBJ1-1; TRBD1 aligns across 10 bases. Germline CDR1 reads SGHAT; CDR2 reads FQNNGV. CDR3 length: 17 residues. V lost 5 bases to trimming and J lost 0 bases; unmatched junction nucleotides: 9. The CDR3, as DNA: TGTGCCAGCAGCCCAGGGACAGGGGATATCATGAACACTGAAGCTTTCTTT. Its protein is CASSPGTGDIMNTEAFF.

The chain couples TRBV4-3 to TRBJ2-7; D might be TRBD2 (5 bases). Germline assignment: CDR1 LGHNA and CDR2 YSLEER. V was pared by 0 bases and J by 7 bases, with 16 bases between. This CDR3 has 15 residues. The CDR3 region has the DNA TGCGCCAGCAGCCAAGATCATAGCGACCGCCTGGAGCAGTACTTC. Its protein product is CASSQDHSDRLEQYF.

CDR3 nucleotide sequence: TGTGCCACCCGAGGGTCAACCTATGGCTACACCTTC. Its translation is CATRGSTYGYTF. The rearrangement uses TRBV6-5 and TRBJ1-2; D remains ambiguous. The V gene lost 10 bases and the J gene lost 4 bases, with 13 bases spanning the gap. The CDR3 covers 12 residues. The germline gives CDR1 MNHEY, CDR2 SVGAGI.

This CDR3 is CASSTSMRGSTDTQYF. The CDR3 DNA is TGCGCCAGCAGCACTTCCATGCGGGGGAGCACAGATACGCAGTATTTT. The J gene is TRBJ2-3, the V gene TRBV5-1, with 7 bases that match TRBD2. The CDR3 extends over 16 amino acids. Germline V CDR1 and CDR2: SGHRS, YFSETQ. J was trimmed by 0 bases and V by 4 bases; bases with no gene match: 8.

The chain is built from TRBV6-6 and TRBJ1-1; TRBD1 agrees at 7 bases. Germline lookup yields CDR1 MNHNY and CDR2 SVGAGI (reference sequence). The CDR3 loop spans 15 amino acids. With V trimmed by 2 bases and J by 4 bases, 7 bases remained unmatched. CDR3: CASSYPDREGTEAFF. CDR3 DNA sequence: TGTGCCAGCAGTTACCCTGACAGGGAAGGCACTGAAGCTTTCTTT.

V is TRBV7-9 and J is TRBJ1-4; tentative D call: TRBD1 (6 bases). Trimming cost V 5 bases and J 8 bases, with 21 bases left between them. The germline V gene encodes CDR1 SEHNR and CDR2 FQNEAQ (reference sequence). CDR3 length: 16 residues. The CDR3 protein is CASSRWSGGAREKLFF. The CDR3 nucleotides are TGTGCCAGCAGCCGCTGGTCGGGGGGCGCGCGGGAAAAACTGTTTTTT.

V usage is TRBV18 and J usage is TRBJ1-2, with D possibly matching TRBD1 (6 bases). The CDR3 is 14 residues long. Trimming removed 3 bases from V and 0 bases from J, with 8 bases in between. Germline CDR1 and CDR2: KGHSH and LQKENI. The CDR3 nucleotides read TGTGCCAGCTCACCGGGGGCCTCTAACTATGGCTACACCTTC. Protein: CASSPGASNYGYTF.